These T cell receptor beta chains were read from a single sample in a study of blood T cell repertoires in COVID-19. Profiling relied on immunoSEQ multiplex PCR, and the TCRdb table lists in-frame clones only, not all of them. This table has around 230,000 clones, 83% appearing once. The sequenced sample consisted of peripheral blood. The receptors were sampled from a woman in her 40s with active or convalescent COVID-19. CDR3s include the opening cysteine and the closing phenylalanine or tryptophan. Fields, in order: clone size, CDR3 length, V gene, J gene, D gene, CDR3 DNA, CDR3 protein. The D gene is left open where the match is weak. Clone size is given for some rows only: seen once, a few or many times, or a class if the clone is expanded.

clone_size: .
cdr3_length: 16
v_call: TRBV19
j_call: TRBJ2-2
d_call: .
cdr3_nt: TGTGCCAGTAGTCCCGGGGTAAGGCTCCGCGCCGGGGAGCTGTTTTTT
cdr3_aa: CASSPGVRLRAGELFF

clone_size: few
cdr3_length: 13
v_call: TRBV10-2
j_call: TRBJ1-1
d_call: .
cdr3_nt: TGCGCCAGCAGTGAATGGAGCACCACTGAAGCTTTCTTT
cdr3_aa: CASSEWSTTEAFF

clone_size: few
cdr3_length: 14
v_call: TRBV5-1
j_call: TRBJ2-7
d_call: .
cdr3_nt: TGCGCCAGCAGCCGCGGTTCGGATTCCTACGAGCAGTACTTC
cdr3_aa: CASSRGSDSYEQYF

clone_size: .
cdr3_length: 15
v_call: TRBV30
j_call: TRBJ1-5
d_call: TRBD1
cdr3_nt: TGTGCCTGGAGCGGACAGGGGGCAAGTCGGCAGCCCCAGCATTTT
cdr3_aa: CAWSGQGASRQPQHF

clone_size: .
cdr3_length: 16
v_call: TRBV18
j_call: TRBJ1-2
d_call: .
cdr3_nt: TGTGCCAGCTCACCACCGATCACCGCCGCACAGGGTGGCTACACCTTC
cdr3_aa: CASSPPITAAQGGYTF

clone_size: .
cdr3_length: 14
v_call: TRBV5-6
j_call: TRBJ1-2
d_call: .
cdr3_nt: TGTGCCAGCAGCTTGGATTCCCTATCCCATGGCTACACCTTC
cdr3_aa: CASSLDSLSHGYTF

clone_size: .
cdr3_length: 17
v_call: TRBV30
j_call: TRBJ1-2
d_call: TRBD1
cdr3_nt: TGTGCCTGGAGCTCCTGGCTCGGACAGGGGGATTTTTATGGCTACACCTTC
cdr3_aa: CAWSSWLGQGDFYGYTF

clone_size: .
cdr3_length: 13
v_call: TRBV3-1/TRBV3-2
j_call: TRBJ1-1
d_call: .
cdr3_nt: TGTGCCAGCAGGGACAGTTCGAACACTGAAGCTTTCTTT
cdr3_aa: CASRDSSNTEAFF

clone_size: once
cdr3_length: 15
v_call: TRBV2
j_call: TRBJ2-1
d_call: TRBD1
cdr3_nt: TGTGCCAGTGTAAGGGGGGACAGGAGGAACAATGAGCAGTTCTTC
cdr3_aa: CASVRGDRRNNEQFF

clone_size: .
cdr3_length: 14
v_call: TRBV9
j_call: TRBJ1-5
d_call: .
cdr3_nt: TGTGCCAGCAGCGTAGAAGGGGGCAATCAGCCCCAGCATTTT
cdr3_aa: CASSVEGGNQPQHF

clone_size: .
cdr3_length: 15
v_call: TRBV5-5
j_call: TRBJ1-4
d_call: TRBD1
cdr3_nt: TGTGCCAGCAGCTTTTGGGACAGGGGGAATGAAAAACTGTTTTTT
cdr3_aa: CASSFWDRGNEKLFF

clone_size: .
cdr3_length: 15
v_call: TRBV18
j_call: TRBJ1-1
d_call: TRBD1
cdr3_nt: TGTGCCAGCTCAAGAGGACAGGGGGCGGGTACTGAAGCTTTCTTT
cdr3_aa: CASSRGQGAGTEAFF

clone_size: many
cdr3_length: 16
v_call: TRBV5-6
j_call: TRBJ1-5
d_call: TRBD1
cdr3_nt: TGTGCCAGCAGCCCCGGCGGACAGGGCAGGGGTCAGCCCCAGCATTTT
cdr3_aa: CASSPGGQGRGQPQHF

clone_size: .
cdr3_length: 15
v_call: TRBV7-9
j_call: TRBJ1-1
d_call: .
cdr3_nt: TGTGCCAGCAGCTTAGGCGGAATAGGGGACACTGAAGCTTTCTTT
cdr3_aa: CASSLGGIGDTEAFF

clone_size: .
cdr3_length: 13
v_call: TRBV4-3
j_call: TRBJ2-7
d_call: .
cdr3_nt: TGCGCCAGCAGCCAGGACAGAACCTACGAGCAGTACTTC
cdr3_aa: CASSQDRTYEQYF

clone_size: .
cdr3_length: 15
v_call: TRBV19
j_call: TRBJ1-1
d_call: .
cdr3_nt: TGTGCCAGTCTTGGAGGGGCCCCTACCAACACTGAAGCTTTCTTT
cdr3_aa: CASLGGAPTNTEAFF

clone_size: .
cdr3_length: 11
v_call: TRBV7-2
j_call: TRBJ2-5
d_call: .
cdr3_nt: TGTGCCAGCAGCCTCCAAGAGACCCAGTACTTC
cdr3_aa: CASSLQETQYF

clone_size: once
cdr3_length: 15
v_call: TRBV19
j_call: TRBJ1-6
d_call: TRBD1
cdr3_nt: TGTGCCAGTAGTCCCGGGACAGGGGTTAATTCACCCCTCCACTTT
cdr3_aa: CASSPGTGVNSPLHF

clone_size: few
cdr3_length: 12
v_call: TRBV30
j_call: TRBJ1-2
d_call: .
cdr3_nt: TGTGCCTGGAGTACAGCCTTGATAGGCTACACCTTC
cdr3_aa: CAWSTALIGYTF

clone_size: .
cdr3_length: 14
v_call: TRBV5-1
j_call: TRBJ2-6
d_call: .
cdr3_nt: TGCGCCAGCAGCCCTAAATCTGGGGCCAACGTCCTGACTTTC
cdr3_aa: CASSPKSGANVLTF

clone_size: .
cdr3_length: 13
v_call: TRBV21-1
j_call: TRBJ1-6
d_call: .
cdr3_nt: TGTGCCAGCAGCGACCGGGGGAATTCACCCCTCCACTTT
cdr3_aa: CASSDRGNSPLHF

clone_size: .
cdr3_length: 13
v_call: TRBV30
j_call: TRBJ2-7
d_call: TRBD1
cdr3_nt: TGTGCCTGGGCTGACGGGACAGGGGACGAGCAGTACTTC
cdr3_aa: CAWADGTGDEQYF

clone_size: .
cdr3_length: 13
v_call: TRBV7-9
j_call: TRBJ2-2
d_call: TRBD1
cdr3_nt: TGTGCCAGCGGGACAGGGGGGACCGGGGAGCTGTTTTTT
cdr3_aa: CASGTGGTGELFF

clone_size: .
cdr3_length: 12
v_call: TRBV7-2
j_call: TRBJ1-1
d_call: .
cdr3_nt: TGTGCCAGCAGTCTTGCGGGCCGTGAAGCTTTCTTT
cdr3_aa: CASSLAGREAFF

clone_size: .
cdr3_length: 13
v_call: TRBV12-3/TRBV12-4
j_call: TRBJ1-5
d_call: .
cdr3_nt: TGTGCCAGCAGTGCCGGTCCCACGTCGCCCCAGCATTTT
cdr3_aa: CASSAGPTSPQHF

clone_size: .
cdr3_length: 16
v_call: TRBV15
j_call: TRBJ2-6
d_call: .
cdr3_nt: TGTGCCACCAGCATAGACGTAGCTTACGGGGCCAACGTCCTGACTTTC
cdr3_aa: CATSIDVAYGANVLTF

clone_size: .
cdr3_length: 13
v_call: TRBV2
j_call: TRBJ2-7
d_call: .
cdr3_nt: TGTGCCAGCAGTGAGGACAGATCCTACGAGCAGTACTTC
cdr3_aa: CASSEDRSYEQYF

clone_size: .
cdr3_length: 13
v_call: TRBV29-1
j_call: TRBJ2-7
d_call: TRBD2
cdr3_nt: TGCAGCGTTGATCTAGCGGGAGGGTACGAGCAGTACTTC
cdr3_aa: CSVDLAGGYEQYF

clone_size: .
cdr3_length: 13
v_call: TRBV12-3/TRBV12-4
j_call: TRBJ1-1
d_call: .
cdr3_nt: TGTGCCAGCAGTCCGCTCAGGGGCGCTGAAGCTTTCTTT
cdr3_aa: CASSPLRGAEAFF

clone_size: .
cdr3_length: 15
v_call: TRBV20-1
j_call: TRBJ1-1
d_call: .
cdr3_nt: TGCAGTGCTGGTGGTGCCACACTAATGAACACTGAAGCTTTCTTT
cdr3_aa: CSAGGATLMNTEAFF